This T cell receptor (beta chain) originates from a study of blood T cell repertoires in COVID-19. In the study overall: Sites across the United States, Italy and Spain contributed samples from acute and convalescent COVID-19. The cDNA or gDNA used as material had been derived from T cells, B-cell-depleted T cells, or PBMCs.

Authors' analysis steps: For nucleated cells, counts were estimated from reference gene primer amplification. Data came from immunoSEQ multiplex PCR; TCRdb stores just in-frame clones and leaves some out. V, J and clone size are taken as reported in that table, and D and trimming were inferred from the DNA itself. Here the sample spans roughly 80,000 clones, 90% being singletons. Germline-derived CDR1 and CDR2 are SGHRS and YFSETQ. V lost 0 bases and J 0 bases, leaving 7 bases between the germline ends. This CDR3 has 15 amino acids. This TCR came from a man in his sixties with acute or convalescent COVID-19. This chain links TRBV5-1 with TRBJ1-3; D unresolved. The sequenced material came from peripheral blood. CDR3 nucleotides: TGCGCCAGCAGCTTGGATCCGAGCTCTGGAAACACCATATATTTT. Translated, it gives CASSLDPSSGNTIYF.